This T cell receptor beta chain came from a study of identical twins. General study points: Cross-sectional statistics, not tracking of the same donors, supported the conclusions. Where out-of-frame alpha sequences were twin-shared, they showed excess low generation probability.

Trimming cost V 6 bases and J 7 bases, with 16 bases left between them. Germline V gene sequence: CDR1 SNHLY, CDR2 FYNNEI. The CDR3 has 13 residues. Healthy Caucasians provided all donations. One entry per CDR3 protein results from TCRdb running MiXCR on the 5' RACE reads. This table has around 650,000 distinct CDR3 sequences, roughly 6.6% appearing once. About this clonotype itself: The target antigen is unknown.

The same specimen was also included in a second study, on yellow fever vaccine responses in identical twins. Turning to that study: Vaccine T cell responses of twins reportedly seemed partly convergent and partly personalized.

The chain is built from TRBV2 and TRBJ2-7, with D uncertain. Sequencing used PBMCs. The TCR sequence derives from a woman between 18 and 29 years old in good health. The CDR3 DNA reads as TGTGCCAGCAGCCTGGATCTGGCTGGGGAGCAGTACTTC. It encodes CASSLDLAGEQYF.